A single sample gave rise to the 25 T cell receptor beta chains below, sequenced in a study of CD8 T cells in Susac syndrome. Reverse transcription of about 0.45 to 1 ug RNA was performed with random hexamers. TCRdb processed the immunoSEQ multiplex PCR reads anew with MiXCR; each CDR3 protein has one entry. The table records roughly 400,000 distinct CDR3 sequences, 75% to 90% of them present only once. Sequenced input: CD8+ T cells from PBMCs. Receptor source: a human donor with multiple sclerosis.

V usage is TRBV29-1 and J usage is TRBJ2-7; D possibly matches TRBD1 or TRBD2 (5 bases each). The CDR3 totals 13 residues. CDR1 SQVTM and CDR2 ANQGSEA come from the germline V gene. Deletions cut 1 base from V and 3 bases from J, with 10 bases between. The CDR3 is CSVEGGPRYEQYF. The CDR3, as DNA: TGCAGCGTTGAAGGGGGACCCCGCTACGAGCAGTACTTC.

This chain links TRBV7-2 with TRBJ1-2; possibly TRBD1 for D (6 bases). Germline V gene lookup returns CDR1 SGHTA and CDR2 FQGNSA. This CDR3 has 14 amino acids. V dropped 4 bases and J dropped 3 bases, with 12 bases sitting between them. The CDR3 here is CASSSWTEDYGYTF. The CDR3 nucleotides are TGTGCCAGCAGCTCCTGGACAGAGGACTATGGCTACACCTTC.

The V call is TRBV12-3 or TRBV12-4, the J call TRBJ2-2, with no clear D. Trimming removed 4 bases at V and 5 bases at J, with 5 bases between. The CDR3 has 12 residues. The CDR3 loop reads CASSSMTGELFF. CDR3 DNA: TGTGCCAGCAGTTCTATGACCGGGGAGCTGTTTTTT.

This clonotype was observed a single time. The J gene is TRBJ2-1, the V gene TRBV9, with D possibly being TRBD1 (6 bases). From germline, CDR1 is SGDLS and CDR2 YYNGEE. Trimming pared 7 bases from V and 1 base from J, leaving 9 bases between. The CDR3 is made up of 13 amino acids. CDR3 loop: CASGTKSYNEQFF. The CDR3 DNA reads as TGTGCCAGCGGGACAAAGTCCTACAATGAGCAGTTCTTC.

A single count supports this clonotype. This sequence joins TRBV3-1 and TRBJ2-3, with 13 bases matching TRBD2. Trimming cost V 3 bases and J 5 bases; bases outside gene matches: 2. Germline V gene sequence: CDR1 LGHDT, CDR2 YNNKEL (reference sequence). This CDR3 comprises 15 residues. The CDR3 is CASSHRTSGGDTQYF. The CDR3 DNA follows: TGTGCCAGCAGCCACAGGACTAGCGGGGGAGATACGCAGTATTTT.

The rearrangement uses TRBV6-5 and TRBJ2-7; tentative D call: TRBD1 (6 bases). The CDR3 loop spans 12 amino acids. The V gene's germline CDR1 is MNHEY and CDR2 SVGAGI. V shed 6 bases and J shed 4 bases, with 10 bases lying between them. CDR3 protein: CASRTGLYEQYF. CDR3 bases: TGTGCCAGCAGAACAGGGTTGTACGAGCAGTACTTC.

The chain uses TRBV9 and TRBJ2-2, with D unresolved. The CDR3 loop spans 13 amino acids. V lost 1 base to trimming and J lost 6 bases, with 7 bases between them. Germline V gene lookup returns CDR1 SGDLS and CDR2 YYNGEE. For the CDR3, the DNA is TGTGCCAGCAGCGTATTTTCGCCCGGGGAGCTGTTTTTT. Residues: CASSVFSPGELFF.

The gene calls are TRBV5-1 and TRBJ1-1, with TRBD1 as a possible D gene (5 bases). CDR3 size: 19 residues. V gave up 2 bases and J gave up 0 bases, with 23 bases separating them. In germline, CDR1 is SGHRS, CDR2 YFSETQ. For the CDR3, the DNA is TGCGCCAGCAGCTTCTACCCCGACAGCCTCGGGGATGTGAACACTGAAGCTTTCTTT. It specifies CASSFYPDSLGDVNTEAFF.

The rearrangement links TRBV29-1 to TRBJ1-3; D unclear. CDR1 and CDR2 (germline): SQVTM, ANQGSEA. V was cut by 4 bases and J by 1 base, with 20 bases left in between. The CDR3 has 17 amino acids. The chain's CDR3 is CSVAYPRQAQSGNTIYF. CDR3 sequence (DNA): TGCAGCGTTGCGTACCCCCGGCAGGCCCAATCTGGAAACACCATATATTTT.

The table lists this clonotype with a few counts. The V and J genes are TRBV6-5 and TRBJ1-5; no clear D gene. Trimming cost V 4 bases and J 4 bases, with 8 bases left between them. Per the germline V gene, CDR1 is MNHEY and CDR2 is SVGAGI. This CDR3 comprises 13 residues. The CDR3 spells CASSLNGNQPQHF. The CDR3, as DNA: TGTGCCAGCAGTTTGAACGGGAATCAGCCCCAGCATTTT.

J is TRBJ2-7 and V is TRBV9, with D tentatively TRBD1 or TRBD2 (5 bases each). V lost 0 bases and J lost 2, with 21 bases in between. The CDR3 is 18 amino acids. Looked up from germline, CDR1 is SGDLS and CDR2 is YYNGEE. The chain's CDR3 is CASSVEGDTGPSPYEQYF. The CDR3 DNA sequence: TGTGCCAGCAGCGTAGAGGGAGACACAGGACCCTCTCCCTACGAGCAGTACTTC.

This chain uses TRBV7-9 with TRBJ2-1; D is perhaps TRBD2 (5 bases). The CDR3 has 14 amino acids. V was pared by 7 bases and J by 0 bases, with 10 bases between. CDR1 and CDR2 (germline): SEHNR, FQNEAQ (reference sequence). The CDR3 DNA sequence: TGTGCCAGCACCAATACTAGCTCCTACAATGAGCAGTTCTTC. Residues: CASTNTSSYNEQFF.

The rearrangement uses TRBV7-2 and TRBJ2-7, with a weak D call TRBD1 (6 bases). The CDR3 has 14 amino acids. In germline, CDR1 is SGHTA, CDR2 FQGNSA. V was cut by 5 bases and J by 3 bases, with 14 bases left in between. This CDR3 is CASSLFRGNYEQYF. The CDR3 region has the DNA TGTGCCAGCAGCCTTTTCAGGGGAAACTACGAGCAGTACTTC.

Here the CDR3 DNA reads TGCAGCGTTGAAGGCCTCTATACAAAGATGAACACTGAAGCTTTCTTT. Its translation is CSVEGLYTKMNTEAFF. The chain is built from TRBV29-1 and TRBJ1-1; no definite D call. This CDR3 comprises 16 residues. The germline V gene has CDR1 SQVTM and CDR2 ANQGSEA. The V gene lost 1 base and the J gene lost 0 bases, with 15 bases spanning the gap.

The CDR3 here is CASSQATGYEQYF. In DNA, the CDR3 is TGTGCCAGCAGCCAAGCCACAGGTTACGAGCAGTACTTC. The chain uses TRBV14 and TRBJ2-7, with D perhaps matching TRBD1 (5 bases). Trimming took off 1 base at V and 4 bases at J, with 8 bases between the two ends. Germline V gene sequence: CDR1 SGHDN, CDR2 FVKESK. The CDR3 totals 13 residues.

A single count supports this clonotype. This chain joins TRBV4-2 and TRBJ2-1, with D possibly matching TRBD2 (7 bases). Trimming cost V 0 bases and J 6 bases, with 12 bases left between them. Germline CDR1 and CDR2: LGHNA and YNFKEQ. This CDR3 is 15 amino acids long. The CDR3 DNA follows: TGTGCCAGCAGCCAAGAGTGGAGGGGGGGCAATGAGCAGTTCTTC. This codes for CASSQEWRGGNEQFF.

This chain uses TRBV15 with TRBJ1-5; the D gene is possibly TRBD1 (5 bases). The CDR3 contains 15 residues. V shed 3 bases and J shed 6 bases, with 15 bases lying between them. Germline assignment: CDR1 LNHNV and CDR2 YYDKDF (reference sequence). CDR3 amino acids: CATSSGKGLGQPQHF. CDR3 bases: TGTGCCACCAGCAGTGGGAAGGGGCTCGGTCAGCCCCAGCATTTT.

In DNA form, the CDR3 reads TGCGCCAGCAGTGAGTCCGCCGGGACACAAGACAATGAGCAGTTCTTC. This codes for CASSESAGTQDNEQFF. This chain uses TRBV10-1 with TRBJ2-1; D perhaps matches TRBD1 (6 bases). Deletions cut 0 bases from V and 5 bases from J, with 14 bases between. CDR1 and CDR2 (germline): WNHNN, SYGVQD (reference sequence). The CDR3 covers 16 residues.

CDR3 sequence reads: CASSPGTFNQPQHF. The CDR3 nucleotides are TGTGCCAGCAGTCCCGGGACATTTAATCAGCCCCAGCATTTT. The chain uses TRBV27 and TRBJ1-5; possible D gene TRBD1, 6 bases. This CDR3 contains 14 residues. Trimming took 5 bases from V and 4 from J, leaving 12 bases between them. CDR1 is MNHEY, CDR2 SMNVEV, per germline (reference sequence).

This chain uses TRBV20-1 with TRBJ1-2; TRBD1 might be the D (6 bases). Trimming pared 0 bases from V and 3 bases from J, leaving 14 bases between. The germline gives CDR1 DFQATT, CDR2 SNEGSKA (reference sequence). CDR3 size: 15 residues. The CDR3 loop is CSARDLAQGDYGYTF. CDR3 sequence (DNA): TGCAGTGCTAGAGACCTAGCACAGGGTGACTATGGCTACACCTTC.

The chain links TRBV5-1 to TRBJ1-2; no firm D call. The V end was cut by 3 bases, the J end by 4 bases, with 19 bases between. CDR3 length equals 16 residues. Per the germline V gene, CDR1 is SGHRS and CDR2 is YFSETQ. In DNA, the CDR3 is TGCGCCAGCAGCTCCTCCCCTGGGGTGGGTAGCTATGGCTACACCTTC. Its translation: CASSSSPGVGSYGYTF.

The V and J genes are TRBV30 and TRBJ2-7; 7 bases agree with TRBD2. From germline, CDR1 is GTSNPN and CDR2 SVGIG (reference sequence). Trimming removed 2 bases from V and 3 bases from J; junction bases left unmatched: 13. The CDR3 totals 16 residues. In DNA, the CDR3 is TGTGCCTGGAGTCGGGGGGAGCGGGATCTTTACTACGAGCAGTACTTC. Amino acid sequence: CAWSRGERDLYYEQYF.

This chain connects TRBV6-4 to TRBJ1-1; D is ambiguous. Germline loops: CDR1 MRHNA, CDR2 SNTAGT. The CDR3 covers 15 residues. V was trimmed by 5 bases and J by 5 bases, leaving 18 bases between them. The CDR3 DNA reads as TGTGCCAGCAGTCCGGACCGGAGGTCGGAGACTGAAGCTTTCTTT. It encodes CASSPDRRSETEAFF.

This sequence joins TRBV7-2 and TRBJ1-5; tentatively, D is TRBD1 (6 bases). The CDR3 extends over 15 amino acids. The germline gives CDR1 SGHTA, CDR2 FQGNSA. V was cut by 1 base and J by 4 bases, with 11 bases left in between. This CDR3 is CASSLGSGANQPQHF. CDR3 nucleotide sequence: TGTGCCAGCAGCTTAGGTTCAGGGGCGAATCAGCCCCAGCATTTT.

The sample holds one count of this clonotype. The chain employs TRBV29-1 and TRBJ2-7; D possibly corresponds to TRBD1 (6 bases). Trimming left V 7 bases short and J 7 bases short, with 11 bases between. This CDR3 region has 10 residues. Germline loops: CDR1 SQVTM, CDR2 ANQGSEA. The CDR3 nucleotides are TGCAGCGGGAAGGGGGATGAGCAGTACTTC. Translation gives CSGKGDEQYF.